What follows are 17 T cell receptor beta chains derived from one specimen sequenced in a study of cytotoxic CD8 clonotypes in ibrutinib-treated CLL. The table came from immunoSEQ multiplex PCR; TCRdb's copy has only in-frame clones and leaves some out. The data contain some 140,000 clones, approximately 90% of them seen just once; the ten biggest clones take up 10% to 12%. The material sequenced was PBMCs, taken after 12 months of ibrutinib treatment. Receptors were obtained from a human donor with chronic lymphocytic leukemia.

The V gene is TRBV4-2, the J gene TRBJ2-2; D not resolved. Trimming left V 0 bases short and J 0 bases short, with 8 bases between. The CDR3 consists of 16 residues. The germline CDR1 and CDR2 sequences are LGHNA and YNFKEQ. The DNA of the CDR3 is TGTGCCAGCAGCCAAGACGCTTGGCCGAACACCGGGGAGCTGTTTTTT. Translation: CASSQDAWPNTGELFF.

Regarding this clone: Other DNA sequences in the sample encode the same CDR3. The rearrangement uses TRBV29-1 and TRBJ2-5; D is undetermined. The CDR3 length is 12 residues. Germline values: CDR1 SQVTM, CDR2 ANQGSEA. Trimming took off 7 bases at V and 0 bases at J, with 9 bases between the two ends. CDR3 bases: TGCAGCGGCGTAGGGAACCAAGAGACCCAGTACTTC. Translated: CSGVGNQETQYF.

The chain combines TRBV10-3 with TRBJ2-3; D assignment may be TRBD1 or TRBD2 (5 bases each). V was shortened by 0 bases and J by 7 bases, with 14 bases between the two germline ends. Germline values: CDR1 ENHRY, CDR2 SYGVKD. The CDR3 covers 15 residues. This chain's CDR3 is CAISESRGREHTQYF. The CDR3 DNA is TGTGCCATCAGTGAGTCTAGGGGTCGGGAACATACGCAGTATTTT.

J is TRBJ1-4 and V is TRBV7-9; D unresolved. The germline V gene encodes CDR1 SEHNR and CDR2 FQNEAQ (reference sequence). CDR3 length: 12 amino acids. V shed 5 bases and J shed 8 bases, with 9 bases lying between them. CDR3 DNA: TGTGCCAGCAGCCCCAGAGAGGAAAAACTGTTTTTT. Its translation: CASSPREEKLFF.

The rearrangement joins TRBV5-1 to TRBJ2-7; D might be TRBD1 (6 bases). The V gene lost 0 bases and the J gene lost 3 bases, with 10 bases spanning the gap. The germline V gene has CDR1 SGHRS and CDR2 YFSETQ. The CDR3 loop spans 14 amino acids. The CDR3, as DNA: TGCGCCAGCAGCTTGGGACAGGAGTTCTACGAGCAGTACTTC. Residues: CASSLGQEFYEQYF.

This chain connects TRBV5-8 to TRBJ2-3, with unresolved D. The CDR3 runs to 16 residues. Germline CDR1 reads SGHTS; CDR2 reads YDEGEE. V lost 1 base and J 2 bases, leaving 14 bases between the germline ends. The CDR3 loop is CASSLPQGIITDTQYF. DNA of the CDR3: TGTGCCAGCAGCTTGCCCCAAGGGATCATCACAGATACGCAGTATTTT.

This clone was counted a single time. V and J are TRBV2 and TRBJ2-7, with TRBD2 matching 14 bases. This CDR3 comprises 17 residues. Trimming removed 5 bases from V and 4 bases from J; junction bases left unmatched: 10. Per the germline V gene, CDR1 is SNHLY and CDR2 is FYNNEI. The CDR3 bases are TGTGCCAGCAGTAAACCGGGACTAGCGGGAGTTCGGTACGAGCAGTACTTC. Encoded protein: CASSKPGLAGVRYEQYF.

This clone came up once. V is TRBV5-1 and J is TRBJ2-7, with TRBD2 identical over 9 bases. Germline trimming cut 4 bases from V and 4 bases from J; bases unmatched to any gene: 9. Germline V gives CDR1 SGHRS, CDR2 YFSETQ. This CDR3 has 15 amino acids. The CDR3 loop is CASSISGGGWYEQYF. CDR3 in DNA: TGCGCCAGCAGCATTAGCGGGGGCGGATGGTACGAGCAGTACTTC.

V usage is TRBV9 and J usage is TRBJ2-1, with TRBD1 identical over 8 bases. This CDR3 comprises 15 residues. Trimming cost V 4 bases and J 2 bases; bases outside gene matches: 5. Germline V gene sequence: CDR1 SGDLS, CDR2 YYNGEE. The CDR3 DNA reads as TGTGCCAGCAGCTTCAGGGACAGGCCCTACAATGAGCAGTTCTTC. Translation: CASSFRDRPYNEQFF.

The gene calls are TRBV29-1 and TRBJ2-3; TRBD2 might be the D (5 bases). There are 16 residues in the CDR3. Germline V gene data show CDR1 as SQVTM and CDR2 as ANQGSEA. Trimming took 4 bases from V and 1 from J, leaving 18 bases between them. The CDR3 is CSVVPRPGKGTDTQYF. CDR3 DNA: TGCAGCGTTGTACCCCGCCCGGGGAAGGGCACAGATACGCAGTATTTT.

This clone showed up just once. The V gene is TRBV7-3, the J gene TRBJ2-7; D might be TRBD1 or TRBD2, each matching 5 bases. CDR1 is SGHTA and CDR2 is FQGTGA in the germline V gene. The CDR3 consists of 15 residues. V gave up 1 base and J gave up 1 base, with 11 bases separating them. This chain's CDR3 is CASSLNHGASYEQYF. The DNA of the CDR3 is TGTGCCAGCAGCTTAAACCACGGGGCTTCCTACGAGCAGTACTTC.

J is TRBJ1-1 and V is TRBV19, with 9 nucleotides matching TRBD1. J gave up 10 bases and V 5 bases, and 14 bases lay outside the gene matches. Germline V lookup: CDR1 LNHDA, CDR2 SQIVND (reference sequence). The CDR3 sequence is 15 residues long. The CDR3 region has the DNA TGTGCCAGTAGTCCAAGCGGGACAGGGCTGTTTGTAGCTTTCTTT. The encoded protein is CASSPSGTGLFVAFF.

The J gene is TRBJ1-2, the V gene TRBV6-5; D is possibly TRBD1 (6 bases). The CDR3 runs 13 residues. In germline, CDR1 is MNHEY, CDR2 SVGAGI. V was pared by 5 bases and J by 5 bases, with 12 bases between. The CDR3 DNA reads TGTGCCAGCAGTGTAGGGACAATTTATGGCTACACCTTC. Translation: CASSVGTIYGYTF.

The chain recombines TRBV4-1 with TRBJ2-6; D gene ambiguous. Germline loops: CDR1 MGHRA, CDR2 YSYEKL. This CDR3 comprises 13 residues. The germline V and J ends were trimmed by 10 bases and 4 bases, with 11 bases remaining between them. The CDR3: CATRAYGANVLTF. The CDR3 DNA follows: TGCGCCACCCGGGCCTACGGGGCCAACGTCCTGACTTTC.

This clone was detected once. The CDR3 loop is CASSLLSGAGQPQHF. The CDR3 DNA reads TGTGCCAGCAGCTTACTTTCAGGGGCGGGTCAGCCCCAGCATTTT. This rearrangement joins TRBV7-8 to TRBJ1-5, with D perhaps matching TRBD1 (6 bases). The germline gives CDR1 SGHVS, CDR2 FQNEAQ. There are 15 residues in the CDR3. Trimming left V 2 bases short and J 6 bases short, with 14 bases between.

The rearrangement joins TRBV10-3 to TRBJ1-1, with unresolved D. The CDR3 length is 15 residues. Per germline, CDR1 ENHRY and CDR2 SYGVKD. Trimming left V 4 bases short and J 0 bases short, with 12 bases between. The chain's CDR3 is CAISADTGMNTEAFF. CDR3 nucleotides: TGTGCCATCAGTGCAGACACCGGGATGAACACTGAAGCTTTCTTT.

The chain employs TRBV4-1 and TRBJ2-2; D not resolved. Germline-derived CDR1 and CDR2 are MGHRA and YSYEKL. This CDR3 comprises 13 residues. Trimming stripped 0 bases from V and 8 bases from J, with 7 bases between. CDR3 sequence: CASSQDRRGELFF. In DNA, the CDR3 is TGCGCCAGCAGCCAAGATCGCCGGGGGGAGCTGTTTTTT.